This entry concerns a single T cell receptor (beta chain). No antigen is known for it. Clones were sequenced by immunoSEQ multiplex PCR, and TCRdb holds only the in-frame ones, with some missing. The sample yields roughly 100,000 clones, more than 85% seen once. The data belong to a study of siplizumab effects on memory and regulatory T cells. Study-wide results and limits: A minor share of alloreactive clones matched unstimulated subsets. Phenotypic classification as naive or memory proved unattainable for roughly 75-95% of proliferating CD4+ or CD8+ clones.

Germline CDR1 reads SGHKS; CDR2 reads YYEKEE (reference sequence). This CDR3 has 17 amino acids. The junction had 9 bases not matched to a gene; V was cut back by 0 bases and J by 8 bases. The sample was CD4+ T cells sorted from blood. This TCR was recovered from a human donor in good health. The chain joins TRBV5-5 to TRBJ1-4, with 11 positions matching TRBD1. The CDR3 DNA is TGTGCCAGCAGCTTGGTTATGGGACAGGGGGAAGACGAAAAACTGTTTTTT. Translated, it gives CASSLVMGQGEDEKLFF. The full variable domain, in which reference TRBV5-5 and TRBJ1-4 provide the parts outside the CDR3, is DAGVTQSPTHLIKTRGQQVTLRCSPISGHKSVSWYQQVLGQGPQFIFQYYEKEERGRGNFPDRFSARQFPNYSSELNVNALLLGDSALYLCASSLVMGQGEDEKLFFGSGTQLSVL.